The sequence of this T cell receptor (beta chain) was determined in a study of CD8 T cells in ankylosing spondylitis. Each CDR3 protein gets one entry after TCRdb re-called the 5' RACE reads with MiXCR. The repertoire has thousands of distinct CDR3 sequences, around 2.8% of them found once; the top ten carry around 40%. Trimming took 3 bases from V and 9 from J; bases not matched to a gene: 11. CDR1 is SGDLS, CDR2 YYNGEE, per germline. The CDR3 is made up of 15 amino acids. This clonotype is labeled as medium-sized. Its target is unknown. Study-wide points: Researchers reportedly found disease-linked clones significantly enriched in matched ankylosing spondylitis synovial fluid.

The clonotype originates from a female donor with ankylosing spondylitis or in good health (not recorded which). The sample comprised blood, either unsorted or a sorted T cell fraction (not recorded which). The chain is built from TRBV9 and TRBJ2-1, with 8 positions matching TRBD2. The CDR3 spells CASSALAGPRVEQFF. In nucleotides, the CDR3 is TGTGCCAGCAGCGCCTTAGCGGGGCCCCGGGTTGAGCAGTTCTTC.